This T cell receptor beta chain was observed in a study of CD8 T cells in Susac syndrome. The V gene lost 3 bases and the J gene lost 0 bases, with 3 bases spanning the gap. Per the germline V gene, CDR1 is LGHDT and CDR2 is YNNKEL (reference sequence). The length of the CDR3 is 13 residues. RNA in amounts of about 0.5 to 1 ug was reverse transcribed with random hexamers. Multiplex immunoSEQ PCR targeted 54 Vbeta and 13 Jbeta TCR beta segments. TCRdb passed the immunoSEQ multiplex PCR reads through MiXCR, listing each CDR3 protein once. Here the sample spans 150,000 to 200,000 distinct CDR3 sequences, approximately 93% being singletons. CD8+ and CD4+ T cells from blood underwent TCR beta sequencing, which was carried out in a high-throughput format. TEMRA cells were FACS-enriched and CD8+ and CD4+ T cells negatively isolated.

The receptor was derived from a human donor with multiple sclerosis. The sequenced material came from CD4+ T cells from PBMCs. The chain recombines TRBV3-1 with TRBJ1-5; D not certain. Here the CDR3 reads CASSQYSNQPQHF. The CDR3 DNA is TGTGCCAGCAGCCAGTATAGCAATCAGCCCCAGCATTTT.